The 12 T cell receptor beta chains in this list originate from one sample, sequenced in a study of T cell repertoires in cytomegalovirus infection. TCRdb independently ran MiXCR on the reads; one entry per CDR3 protein. The sample lists a few hundred thousand distinct CDR3 sequences, roughly 15% seen once, with 8.5% to 10% in the top ten. Sequenced: PBMCs. These receptors were taken from a human donor in good health (CMV status not recorded). Some clones in this sample may be carry-over from other donors' samples.

This clonotype was counted many times. The chain has TRBV6-2 or TRBV6-3 and TRBJ2-1; D unclear. Germline-derived CDR1 and CDR2 are MNHEY and SVGEGT. Deletions cut 6 bases from V and 6 bases from J, with 18 bases between. The CDR3 runs 15 residues. CDR3 coding DNA: TGTGCCAGCAGGACTGGGGTCGGCAGCTCCAATGAGCAGTTCTTC. Translation gives CASRTGVGSSNEQFF.

The CDR3 DNA is TGCAGCGACTACTACCGGGACGGAAATTACGAGCAGTACTTC. This codes for CSDYYRDGNYEQYF. V is TRBV29-1 and J is TRBJ2-7, with D possibly being TRBD1 or TRBD2 (5 bases each). Trimming took off 7 bases at V and 4 bases at J, with 20 bases between the two ends. This CDR3 spans 14 amino acids. In germline, CDR1 is SQVTM, CDR2 ANQGSEA.

As regards this clonotype: A much larger clonotype is one base distant, so this may be a read error. V gene TRBV9 combines with J gene TRBJ2-3; 11 positions match TRBD1. Germline loops: CDR1 SGDLS, CDR2 YYNGEE. The ends lost 5 bases at V and 3 bases at J; junction bases unmatched: 5. The CDR3 totals 15 residues. Written as DNA, the CDR3 is TGTGCCAGCAGAGTGGGGACAGGGGGTACAGATACGCAGTATTTT. Translated, it gives CASRVGTGGTDTQYF. The whole variable domain, remainder taken from reference TRBV9 and TRBJ2-3, is DSGVTQTPKHLITATGQRVTLRCSPRSGDLSVYWYQQSLDQGLQFLIQYYNGEERAKGNILERFSAQQFPDLHSELNLSSLELGDSALYFCASRVGTGGTDTQYFGPGTRLTVL.

This clonotype showed up many times. The chain is built from TRBV7-9 and TRBJ2-5; 7 nucleotides align to TRBD1. V was pared by 1 base and J by 2 bases, with 4 bases of the junction left unmatched. The CDR3 has 15 amino acids. The V gene's germline CDR1 is SEHNR and CDR2 FQNEAQ (reference sequence). The CDR3: CASSLVRDSQETQYF. The CDR3 nucleotides are TGTGCCAGCAGCTTAGTTCGGGACAGTCAAGAGACCCAGTACTTC.

In this sample, this clonotype turned up a few times. The chain links TRBV7-9 to TRBJ1-2, with D possibly matching TRBD1 (5 bases). Deletions cut 1 base from V and 3 bases from J, with 12 bases between. Germline loops: CDR1 SEHNR, CDR2 FQNEAQ (reference sequence). The CDR3 runs 15 residues. The CDR3 is CASSLGGGRDYGYTF. The CDR3 coding sequence is TGTGCCAGCAGCTTAGGGGGGGGACGTGACTATGGCTACACCTTC.

This clonotype was observed at least ten times. V and J are TRBV7-2 and TRBJ1-2, with a weak D call TRBD1 (5 bases). Germline-derived CDR1 and CDR2 are SGHTA and FQGNSA. V lost 5 bases and J lost 4, with 14 bases in between. CDR3 length equals 14 residues. The CDR3 nucleotides are TGTGCCAGCAGCGAAAGGGGTTTGGGCTATGGCTACACCTTC. This encodes CASSERGLGYGYTF. The complete variable domain, with remaining parts taken from reference TRBV7-2 and TRBJ1-2, reads GAGVSQSPSNKVTEKGKDVELRCDPISGHTALYWYRQSLGQGLEFLIYFQGNSAPDKSGLPSDRFSAERTGGSVSTLTIQRTQQEDSAVYLCASSERGLGYGYTFGSGTRLTVV.

In DNA form, the CDR3 reads TGCAGTGCTAGAGATGGGAGGGACTATGGCTACACCTTC. As protein: CSARDGRDYGYTF. The V call is TRBV20-1, the J call TRBJ1-2; D remains unclear. CDR1 DFQATT and CDR2 SNEGSKA come from the germline V gene (reference sequence). The length of the CDR3 is 13 residues. Trimming removed 0 bases at V and 3 bases at J, with 8 bases between.

This clonotype has a handful of counts. This sequence joins TRBV28 and TRBJ2-7; 11 bases are shared with TRBD2. V shed 3 bases, J shed 6 bases, and the junction held 4 bases outside the gene matches. The CDR3 has 14 residues. Germline V gene lookup returns CDR1 MDHEN and CDR2 SYDVKM. The CDR3 loop is CASSFQTSGTEQYF. In DNA form, the CDR3 reads TGTGCCAGCAGTTTCCAGACTAGCGGGACCGAGCAGTACTTC.

In this sample, this clonotype turned up a few times. The CDR3 is CASLQGVHQPQHF. CDR3 DNA: TGTGCCAGCTTACAGGGGGTACATCAGCCCCAGCATTTT. The V and J genes are TRBV28 and TRBJ1-5; 8 bases are a match to TRBD1. The J segment lost 5 bases and the V segment lost 8 bases, leaving 5 bases of the junction unmatched. The germline V gene encodes CDR1 MDHEN and CDR2 SYDVKM. CDR3 length equals 13 residues.

The table lists this clonotype with a few counts. The rearrangement uses TRBV29-1 and TRBJ2-1; D gene uncertain. V was clipped by 5 bases and J by 10 bases, with 24 bases between them. Germline V lookup: CDR1 SQVTM, CDR2 ANQGSEA. The length of the CDR3 is 15 residues. The DNA for the CDR3 is TGCAGCGTTCGAAAGGGAAACCTTATTGGGTCAGAGCAGTTCTTC. This encodes CSVRKGNLIGSEQFF.

This clonotype was picked up a small number of times. The chain joins TRBV29-1 to TRBJ2-1; the match to TRBD2 covers 15 bases. The CDR3 has 18 amino acids. From germline, CDR1 is SQVTM and CDR2 ANQGSEA. Trimming removed 8 bases from V and 4 bases from J; junction bases left unmatched: 15. The CDR3 DNA reads TGCAGCATAGATAAAGGACTAGCGGGGGGGGGCGGGTACAATGAGCAGTTCTTC. It yields the protein CSIDKGLAGGGGYNEQFF.

The chain joins TRBV7-9 to TRBJ2-5; 13 bases fit TRBD2. Germline loops: CDR1 SEHNR, CDR2 FQNEAQ (reference sequence). Trimming took 5 bases from V and 1 from J; bases not matched to a gene: 13. The CDR3 consists of 19 residues. The CDR3, as DNA: TGTGCCAGCAGCCCGACTAGCGGGGGGACCTACGCCTTCCAAGAGACCCAGTACTTC. Translation gives CASSPTSGGTYAFQETQYF. Full variable domain (outside the CDR3, taken from reference TRBV7-9 and TRBJ2-5): DTGVSQNPRHKITKRGQNVTFRCDPISEHNRLYWYRQTLGQGPEFLTYFQNEAQLEKSRLLSDRFSAERPKGSFSTLEIQRTEQGDSAMYLCASSPTSGGTYAFQETQYFGPGTRLLVL.